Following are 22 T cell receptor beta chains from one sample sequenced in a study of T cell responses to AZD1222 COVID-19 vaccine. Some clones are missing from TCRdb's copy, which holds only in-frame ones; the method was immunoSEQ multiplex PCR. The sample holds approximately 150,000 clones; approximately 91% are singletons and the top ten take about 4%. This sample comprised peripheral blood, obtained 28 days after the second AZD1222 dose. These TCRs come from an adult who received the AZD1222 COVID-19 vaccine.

CDR3 residues: CASSPTDGTSSGYTF. Here the CDR3 DNA reads TGTGCCAGCTCACCGACGGACGGGACTTCTAGCGGCTACACCTTC. This rearrangement joins TRBV18 to TRBJ1-2; D might be TRBD1 (5 bases). Per germline, CDR1 KGHSH and CDR2 LQKENI. The CDR3 is 15 amino acids. Trimming removed 3 bases from V and 8 bases from J, with 19 bases in between.

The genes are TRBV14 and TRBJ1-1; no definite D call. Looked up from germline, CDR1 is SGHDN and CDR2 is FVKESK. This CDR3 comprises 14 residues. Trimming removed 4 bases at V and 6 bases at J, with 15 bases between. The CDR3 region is CASSPVQAKAEAFF. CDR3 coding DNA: TGTGCCAGCAGCCCCGTTCAAGCTAAGGCTGAAGCTTTCTTT.

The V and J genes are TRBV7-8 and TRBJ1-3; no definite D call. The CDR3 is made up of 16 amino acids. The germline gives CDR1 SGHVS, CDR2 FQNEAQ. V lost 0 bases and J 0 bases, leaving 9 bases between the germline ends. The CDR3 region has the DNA TGTGCCAGCAGCTTAGCCTTAGACTCCTCTGGAAACACCATATATTTT. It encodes CASSLALDSSGNTIYF.

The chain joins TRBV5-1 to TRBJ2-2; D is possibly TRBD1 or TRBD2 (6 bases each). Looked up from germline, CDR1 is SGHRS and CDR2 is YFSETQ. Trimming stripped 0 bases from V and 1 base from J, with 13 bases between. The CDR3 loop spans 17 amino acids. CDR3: CASSLEGGRRNTGELFF. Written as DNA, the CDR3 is TGCGCCAGCAGCTTGGAGGGGGGCCGAAGGAACACCGGGGAGCTGTTTTTT.

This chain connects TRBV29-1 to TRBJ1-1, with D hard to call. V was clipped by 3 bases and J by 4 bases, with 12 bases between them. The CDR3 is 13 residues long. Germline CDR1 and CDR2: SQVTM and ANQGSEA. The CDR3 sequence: CSVDPGQSTEAFF. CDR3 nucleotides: TGCAGCGTTGACCCAGGTCAGAGCACTGAAGCTTTCTTT.

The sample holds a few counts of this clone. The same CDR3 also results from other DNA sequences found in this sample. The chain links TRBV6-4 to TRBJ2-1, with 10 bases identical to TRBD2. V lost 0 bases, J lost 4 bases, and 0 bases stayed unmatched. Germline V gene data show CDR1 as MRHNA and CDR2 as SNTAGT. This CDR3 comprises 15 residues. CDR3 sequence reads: CASSDSAGGYNEQFF. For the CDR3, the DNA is TGTGCCAGCAGTGACTCAGCGGGAGGGTACAATGAGCAGTTCTTC.

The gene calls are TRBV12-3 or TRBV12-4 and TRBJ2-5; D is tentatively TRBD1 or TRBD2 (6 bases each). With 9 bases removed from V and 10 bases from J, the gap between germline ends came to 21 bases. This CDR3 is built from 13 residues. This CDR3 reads CASLGIGGIYQYF. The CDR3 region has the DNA TGTGCCAGTTTAGGAATAGGGGGGATTTACCAGTACTTC.

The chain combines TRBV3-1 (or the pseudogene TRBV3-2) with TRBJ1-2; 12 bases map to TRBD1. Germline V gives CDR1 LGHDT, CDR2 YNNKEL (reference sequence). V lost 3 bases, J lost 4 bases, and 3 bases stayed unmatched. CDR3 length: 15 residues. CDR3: CASSQGTGGRYGYTF. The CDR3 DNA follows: TGTGCCAGCAGCCAGGGGACAGGGGGCCGCTATGGCTACACCTTC.

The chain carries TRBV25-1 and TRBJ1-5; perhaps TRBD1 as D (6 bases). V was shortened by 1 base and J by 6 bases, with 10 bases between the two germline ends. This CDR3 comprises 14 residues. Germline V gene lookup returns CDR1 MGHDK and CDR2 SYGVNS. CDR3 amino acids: CASSEWGAGQPQHF. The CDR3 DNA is TGTGCCAGCAGTGAATGGGGGGCAGGTCAGCCCCAGCATTTT.

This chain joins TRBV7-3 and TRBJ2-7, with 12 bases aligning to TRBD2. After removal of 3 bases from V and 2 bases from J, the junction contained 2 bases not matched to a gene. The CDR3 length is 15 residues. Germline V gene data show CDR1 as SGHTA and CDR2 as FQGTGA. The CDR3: CASSFGLAGTYEQYF. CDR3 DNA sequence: TGTGCCAGCAGCTTTGGACTAGCGGGAACCTACGAGCAGTACTTC.

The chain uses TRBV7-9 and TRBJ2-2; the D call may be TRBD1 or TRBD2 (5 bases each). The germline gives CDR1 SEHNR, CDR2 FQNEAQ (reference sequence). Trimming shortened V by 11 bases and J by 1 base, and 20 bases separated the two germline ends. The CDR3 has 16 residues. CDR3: CAHPGPPPLNTGELFF. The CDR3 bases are TGTGCCCACCCGGGGCCACCCCCCCTGAACACCGGGGAGCTGTTTTTT.

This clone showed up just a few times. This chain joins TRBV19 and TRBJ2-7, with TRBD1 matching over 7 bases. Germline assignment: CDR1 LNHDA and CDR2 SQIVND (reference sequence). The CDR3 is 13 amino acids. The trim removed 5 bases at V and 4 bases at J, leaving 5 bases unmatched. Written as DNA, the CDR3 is TGTGCCAGTAGTCGGGCAGGGGGATACGAGCAGTACTTC. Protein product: CASSRAGGYEQYF.

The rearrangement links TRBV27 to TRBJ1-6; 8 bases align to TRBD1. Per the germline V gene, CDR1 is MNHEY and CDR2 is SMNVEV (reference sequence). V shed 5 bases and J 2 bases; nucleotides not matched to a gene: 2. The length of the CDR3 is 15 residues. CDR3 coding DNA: TGTGCCAGCAGTGACAGGGGCCCCTATAATTCACCCCTCCACTTT. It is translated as CASSDRGPYNSPLHF.

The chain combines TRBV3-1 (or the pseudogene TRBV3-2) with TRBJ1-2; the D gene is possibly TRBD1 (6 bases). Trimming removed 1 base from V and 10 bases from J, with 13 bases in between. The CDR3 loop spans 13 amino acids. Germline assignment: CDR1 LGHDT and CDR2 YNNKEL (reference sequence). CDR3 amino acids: CASSQATGTVYTF. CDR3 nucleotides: TGTGCCAGCAGCCAAGCAACAGGGACCGTCTACACCTTC.

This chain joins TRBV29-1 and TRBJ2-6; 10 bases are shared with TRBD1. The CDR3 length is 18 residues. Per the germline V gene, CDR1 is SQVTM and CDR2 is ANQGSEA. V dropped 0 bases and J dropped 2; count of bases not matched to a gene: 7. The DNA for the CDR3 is TGCAGCGTTGAAGACTACCGGGACAGGGGTACTGGGGCCAACGTCCTGACTTTC. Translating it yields CSVEDYRDRGTGANVLTF.

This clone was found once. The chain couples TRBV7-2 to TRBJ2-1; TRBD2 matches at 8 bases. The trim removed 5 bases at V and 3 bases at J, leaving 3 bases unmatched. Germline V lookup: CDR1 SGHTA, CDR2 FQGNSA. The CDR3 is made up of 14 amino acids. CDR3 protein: CASSLGTSYNEQFF. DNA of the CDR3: TGTGCCAGCAGCCTGGGGACTAGCTACAATGAGCAGTTCTTC.

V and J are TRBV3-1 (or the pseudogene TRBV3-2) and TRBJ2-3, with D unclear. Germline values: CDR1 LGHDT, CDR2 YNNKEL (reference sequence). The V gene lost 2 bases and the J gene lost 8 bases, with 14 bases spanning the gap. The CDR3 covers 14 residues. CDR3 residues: CASSQPLPLGTQYF. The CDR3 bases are TGTGCCAGCAGCCAACCTCTCCCCTTGGGTACGCAGTATTTT.

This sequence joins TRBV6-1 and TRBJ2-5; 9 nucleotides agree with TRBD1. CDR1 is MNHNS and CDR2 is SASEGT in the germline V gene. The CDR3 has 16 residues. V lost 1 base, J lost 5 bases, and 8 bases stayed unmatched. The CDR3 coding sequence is TGTGCCAGCAGTGAAGTACAGGGGGCGGGAATGGAGACCCAGTACTTC. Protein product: CASSEVQGAGMETQYF.

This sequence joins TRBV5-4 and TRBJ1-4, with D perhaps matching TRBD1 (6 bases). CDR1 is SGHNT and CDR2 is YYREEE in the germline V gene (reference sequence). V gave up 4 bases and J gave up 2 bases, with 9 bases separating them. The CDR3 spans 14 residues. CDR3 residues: CASSPGATNEKLFF. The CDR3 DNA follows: TGTGCCAGCAGCCCGGGGGCCACTAATGAAAAACTGTTTTTT.

The CDR3, as DNA: TGTGCCAGCCGCGACGGGATTTCTATGAACACTGAAGCTTTCTTT. Its translation: CASRDGISMNTEAFF. This sequence joins TRBV19 and TRBJ1-1, with unresolved D. The ends were cut back, 9 bases at V and 0 bases at J, with 17 bases in the middle. Germline V gene data show CDR1 as LNHDA and CDR2 as SQIVND (reference sequence). This CDR3 has 15 residues.

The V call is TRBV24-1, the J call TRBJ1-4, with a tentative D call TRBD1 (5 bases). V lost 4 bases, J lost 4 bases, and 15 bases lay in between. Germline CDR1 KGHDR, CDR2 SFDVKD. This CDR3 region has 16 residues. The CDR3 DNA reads TGTGCCACCAGTGACCTATTGACAGTTAATAATGAAAAACTGTTTTTT. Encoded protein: CATSDLLTVNNEKLFF.

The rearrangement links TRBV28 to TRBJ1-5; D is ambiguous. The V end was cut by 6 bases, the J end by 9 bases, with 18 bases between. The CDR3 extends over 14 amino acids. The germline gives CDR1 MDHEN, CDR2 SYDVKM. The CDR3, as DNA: TGTGCCAGCAGCCAAGGCTACGGCGATGGGCCCCAGCATTTT. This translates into CASSQGYGDGPQHF. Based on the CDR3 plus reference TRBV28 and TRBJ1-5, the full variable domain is DVKVTQSSRYLVKRTGEKVFLECVQDMDHENMFWYRQDPGLGLRLIYFSYDVKMKEKGDIPEGYSVSREKKERFSLILESASTNQTSMYLCASSQGYGDGPQHFGDGTRLSIL.